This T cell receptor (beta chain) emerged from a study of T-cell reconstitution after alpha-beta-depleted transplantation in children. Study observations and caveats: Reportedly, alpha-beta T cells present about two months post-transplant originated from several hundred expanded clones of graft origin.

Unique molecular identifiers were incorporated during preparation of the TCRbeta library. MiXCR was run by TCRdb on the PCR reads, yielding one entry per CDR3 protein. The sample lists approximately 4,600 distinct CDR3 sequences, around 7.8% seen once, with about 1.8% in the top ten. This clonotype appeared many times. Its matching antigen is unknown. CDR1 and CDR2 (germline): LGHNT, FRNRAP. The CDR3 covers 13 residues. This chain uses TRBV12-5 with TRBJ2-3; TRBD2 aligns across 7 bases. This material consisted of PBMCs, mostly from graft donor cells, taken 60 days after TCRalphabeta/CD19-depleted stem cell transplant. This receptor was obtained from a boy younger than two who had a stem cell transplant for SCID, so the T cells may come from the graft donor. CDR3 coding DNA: TGTGCCGAGGCGGGGGTGGACACAGATACGCAGTATTTT. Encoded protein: CAEAGVDTDTQYF. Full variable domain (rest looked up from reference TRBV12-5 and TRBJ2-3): DARVTQTPRHKVTEMGQEVTMRCQPILGHNTVFWYRQTMMQGLELLAYFRNRAPLDDSGMPKDRFSAEMPDATLATLKIQPSEPRDSAVYFCAEAGVDTDTQYFGPGTRLTVL.